Listed here are 21 T cell receptor beta chains from one sample, sequenced in a study of beta chain features in type 1 diabetes. Points from the study as a whole: Shorter TCRB CDR3s, moderately but significantly so, marked every one of the four CD4+ subsets in Type 1 diabetes patients.

No antigen has been identified for these receptors. All of the isolated RNA was reverse transcribed, so expressed TCRB transcripts were sequenced. Sequencing used immunoSEQ multiplex PCR; TCRdb keeps in-frame clones, though not all of them. The sample has 600,000 to 700,000 clones, approximately 13% seen once. The sample consisted of naive CD4+ T cells from blood. Source of these receptors: a man aged 30 to 45 with type 1 diabetes.

The chain recombines TRBV10-3 with TRBJ2-2; D is tentatively TRBD1 or TRBD2 (5 bases each). The V end lost 5 bases, the J end lost 2 bases, and 15 bases lay between the germline ends. The CDR3 spans 16 residues. Germline CDR1 and CDR2: ENHRY and SYGVKD. The CDR3 region has the DNA TGTGCCATCAGTAGCAACCGGGACGGAAACACCGGGGAGCTGTTTTTT. Translating it yields CAISSNRDGNTGELFF.

The CDR3 loop is CASSQGGNTGELFF. The CDR3 DNA sequence: TGTGCCAGCAGCCAAGGTGGGAACACCGGGGAGCTGTTTTTT. The chain is built from TRBV7-9 and TRBJ2-2; the D is unclear. V was trimmed by 5 bases and J by 1 base, leaving 8 bases between them. From germline, CDR1 is SEHNR and CDR2 FQNEAQ (reference sequence). The CDR3 runs 14 residues.

This clone was seen more than once but under ten times. The chain uses TRBV28 and TRBJ1-5, with D uncertain. Trimming removed 8 bases from V and 7 bases from J, with 12 bases in between. CDR1 and CDR2 (germline): MDHEN, SYDVKM. This CDR3 has 12 residues. The CDR3 is CASQAQVQPQHF. The CDR3 DNA follows: TGTGCCAGCCAAGCACAAGTGCAGCCCCAGCATTTT.

This clone has just a few counts. The chain couples TRBV6-1 to TRBJ2-4; no clear D. Germline CDR1 and CDR2: MNHNS and SASEGT. The CDR3 spans 15 residues. The V end was cut by 2 bases, the J end by 6 bases, with 14 bases between. The CDR3 protein is CASSEQGSNGNIQYF. The CDR3 region has the DNA TGTGCCAGCAGTGAACAAGGTTCCAACGGAAACATTCAGTACTTC.

This chain joins TRBV9 and TRBJ1-3; a possible D gene is TRBD1 (5 bases). CDR3 length equals 17 residues. Germline V gene data show CDR1 as SGDLS and CDR2 as YYNGEE. Trimming shortened V by 4 bases and J by 1 base, and 18 bases separated the two germline ends. CDR3 loop: CASSLIPADTSGNTIYF. The CDR3, as DNA: TGTGCCAGCAGCTTGATACCGGCGGACACATCTGGAAACACCATATATTTT.

This clone showed up just a few times. The rearrangement uses TRBV19 and TRBJ1-5, with 10 bases that match TRBD1. Germline CDR1 reads LNHDA; CDR2 reads SQIVND (reference sequence). Unmatched junction bases numbered 16, after V lost 10 bases and J lost 4 bases. The CDR3 consists of 17 residues. CDR3 in amino acids: CATQRQGASVPNQPQHF. DNA for the CDR3: TGTGCCACCCAGAGACAGGGGGCATCTGTCCCTAATCAGCCCCAGCATTTT.

The rearrangement uses TRBV6-1 and TRBJ2-5, with 8 positions matching TRBD2. Germline CDR1 MNHNS, CDR2 SASEGT. This CDR3 spans 15 amino acids. After removal of 4 bases from V and 3 bases from J, the junction contained 7 bases not matched to a gene. CDR3: CASSGGGSGEETQYF. CDR3 in DNA: TGTGCCAGCAGTGGAGGGGGTAGCGGGGAAGAGACCCAGTACTTC.

This clone was counted only a few times. V is TRBV6-6 and J is TRBJ2-5, with D perhaps TRBD2 (6 bases). Germline assignment: CDR1 MNHNY and CDR2 SVGAGI (reference sequence). There are 14 residues in the CDR3. Trimming removed 5 bases at V and 5 bases at J, with 15 bases between. The CDR3 is CASSRDTGEETQYF. The CDR3 nucleotides are TGTGCCAGCAGTCGAGACACGGGGGAGGAGACCCAGTACTTC.

This clone was counted only a few times. This chain links TRBV5-1 with TRBJ1-1; perhaps TRBD1 as D (5 bases). V gave up 4 bases and J gave up 4 bases, with 11 bases separating them. Germline-derived CDR1 and CDR2 are SGHRS and YFSETQ. The length of the CDR3 is 13 residues. The CDR3 loop reads CASSPGGRTEAFF. CDR3 DNA sequence: TGCGCCAGCAGCCCCGGGGGTCGCACTGAAGCTTTCTTT.

This clone has more than one count but fewer than ten. The chain has TRBV7-6 and TRBJ2-5; unclear D gene. The ends were cut back, 3 bases at V and 2 bases at J, with 7 bases in the middle. This CDR3 is 13 amino acids long. Germline loops: CDR1 SGHVS, CDR2 FNYEAQ. The CDR3 region is CASSFAFQETQYF. The CDR3 nucleotides are TGTGCCAGCAGCTTTGCCTTTCAAGAGACCCAGTACTTC.

The chain joins TRBV9 to TRBJ1-1; the match to TRBD1 covers 8 bases. Trimming cost V 4 bases and J 3 bases; bases outside gene matches: 8. Germline V gene lookup returns CDR1 SGDLS and CDR2 YYNGEE. The CDR3 contains 15 residues. The CDR3 here is CASSPRTGRDTEAFF. CDR3 bases: TGTGCCAGCAGCCCACGGACAGGGCGGGACACTGAAGCTTTCTTT.

V usage is TRBV7-9 and J usage is TRBJ1-2; D gene unclear. The CDR3 spans 15 residues. The V end was cut by 1 base, the J end by 4 bases, with 13 bases between. CDR1 and CDR2 (germline): SEHNR, FQNEAQ (reference sequence). The CDR3, as DNA: TGTGCCAGCAGCTTAGGGTCGCGGCAGATCTATGGCTACACCTTC. Translation: CASSLGSRQIYGYTF. The complete variable domain, with remaining parts taken from reference TRBV7-9 and TRBJ1-2, reads DTGVSQNPRHKITKRGQNVTFRCDPISEHNRLYWYRQTLGQGPEFLTYFQNEAQLEKSRLLSDRFSAERPKGSFSTLEIQRTEQGDSAMYLCASSLGSRQIYGYTFGSGTRLTVV.

The chain recombines TRBV10-3 with TRBJ2-1, with TRBD1 as a possible D gene (5 bases). Germline V CDR1 and CDR2: ENHRY, SYGVKD. V gave up 4 bases and J gave up 1 base, with 11 bases separating them. This CDR3 spans 15 amino acids. The CDR3 region has the DNA TGTGCCATCAGTGCCCGGAACAGGTCCTACAATGAGCAGTTCTTC. This encodes CAISARNRSYNEQFF.

The chain joins TRBV6-6 to TRBJ2-3; D uncertain. CDR3 length: 13 amino acids. The germline gives CDR1 MNHNY, CDR2 SVGAGI (reference sequence). V was clipped by 6 bases and J by 1 base, with 8 bases between them. The CDR3 DNA follows: TGTGCCAGCAGCACCTTAGGCACAGATACGCAGTATTTT. This gives the protein CASSTLGTDTQYF.

The rearrangement links TRBV5-4 to TRBJ2-6; unclear D gene. This CDR3 comprises 15 residues. Trimming pared 4 bases from V and 0 bases from J, leaving 8 bases between. Per germline, CDR1 SGHNT and CDR2 YYREEE (reference sequence). CDR3 DNA: TGTGCCAGCAGCCCCGTGGCCTCTGGGGCCAACGTCCTGACTTTC. Amino acid sequence: CASSPVASGANVLTF. The complete variable domain, with remaining parts taken from reference TRBV5-4 and TRBJ2-6, reads ETGVTQSPTHLIKTRGQQVTLRCSSQSGHNTVSWYQQALGQGPQFIFQYYREEENGRGNFPPRFSGLQFPNYSSELNVNALELDDSALYLCASSPVASGANVLTFGAGSRLTVL.

The chain combines TRBV30 with TRBJ1-1, with D tentatively TRBD1 (5 bases). V lost 4 bases to trimming and J lost 4 bases, with 16 bases between them. CDR3 size: 14 residues. Germline V gene lookup returns CDR1 GTSNPN and CDR2 SVGIG (reference sequence). DNA of the CDR3: TGTGCCTGGATTTTTACCCAGGGAGCCACTGAAGCTTTCTTT. Its translation: CAWIFTQGATEAFF.

V and J are TRBV9 and TRBJ1-6; TRBD1 aligns across 7 bases. The CDR3 has 15 residues. Trimming at V came to 0 bases and at J to 9 bases, leaving 6 bases not matched to a gene. Germline lookup yields CDR1 SGDLS and CDR2 YYNGEE. CDR3 sequence (DNA): TGTGCCAGCAGCGTAGGACAGGGAGCCTTTTCACCCCTCCACTTT. It yields the protein CASSVGQGAFSPLHF.

The chain recombines TRBV29-1 with TRBJ1-2, with 8 bases that match TRBD1. V lost 6 bases and J lost 1; bases outside the gene matches: 4. Germline CDR1 SQVTM, CDR2 ANQGSEA. This CDR3 comprises 13 residues. CDR3 residues: CSVQGGNNYGYTF. The CDR3 DNA reads as TGCAGCGTACAGGGGGGAAATAACTATGGCTACACCTTC.

Only a few counts were recorded for this clone. The chain joins TRBV9 to TRBJ2-4; D is unclear. V lost 4 bases and J lost 2, with 7 bases in between. CDR3 size: 13 residues. Germline CDR1 is SGDLS and CDR2 is YYNGEE. The CDR3 DNA sequence: TGTGCCAGCAGCACCGACACCAAAAACATTCAGTACTTC. It codes for CASSTDTKNIQYF. The full variable domain, rest sourced from reference TRBV9 and TRBJ2-4, is DSGVTQTPKHLITATGQRVTLRCSPRSGDLSVYWYQQSLDQGLQFLIQYYNGEERAKGNILERFSAQQFPDLHSELNLSSLELGDSALYFCASSTDTKNIQYFGAGTRLSVL.

This clone was found a few times. The genes are TRBV7-9 and TRBJ1-1, with a tentative D call TRBD1 (6 bases). The germline V gene has CDR1 SEHNR and CDR2 FQNEAQ (reference sequence). The length of the CDR3 is 15 residues. V shed 4 bases and J shed 0 bases, with 12 bases lying between them. DNA of the CDR3: TGTGCCAGCAGCTCTGACAGGACCATGAACACTGAAGCTTTCTTT. Protein sequence: CASSSDRTMNTEAFF.

On this clone: The identical CDR3 is also encoded by other nucleotide sequences in the sample. This chain uses TRBV7-2 with TRBJ2-3, with 11 nucleotides matching TRBD1. V lost 5 bases and J lost 4; bases outside the gene matches: 2. Germline V lookup: CDR1 SGHTA, CDR2 FQGNSA. The CDR3 is 14 residues long. CDR3 protein: CASSPGQGADTQYF. The CDR3 DNA reads as TGTGCCAGCAGCCCGGGACAGGGGGCAGATACGCAGTATTTT.